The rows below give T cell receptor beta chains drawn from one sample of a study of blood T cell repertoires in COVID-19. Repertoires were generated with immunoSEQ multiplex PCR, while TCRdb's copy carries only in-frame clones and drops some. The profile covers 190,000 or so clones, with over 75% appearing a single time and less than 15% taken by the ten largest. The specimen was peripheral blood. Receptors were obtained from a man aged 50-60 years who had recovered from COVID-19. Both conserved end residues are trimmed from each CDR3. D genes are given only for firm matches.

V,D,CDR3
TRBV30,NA,AWSRLPPGNSGKLF
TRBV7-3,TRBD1,ASSRTSGTGRAF
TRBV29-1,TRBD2,SVASVAGVSYEQY
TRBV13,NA,ASSFNTGDNSPLH
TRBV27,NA,ASSVSGSYNSPLH
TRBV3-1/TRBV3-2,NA,ASSQDRRRGLH
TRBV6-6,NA,ASMVRIEPNYEQY
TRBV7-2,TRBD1,ASSSRTGAYNEQF
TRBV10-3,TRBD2,AIRPGLATDTQY
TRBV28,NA,ASSPGGVSNQPQH
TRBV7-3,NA,ASSWAGSPSTDTQY
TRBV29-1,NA,SVEAPRTSYNEQF
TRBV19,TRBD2,ASSTGTSGTTTTDTQY